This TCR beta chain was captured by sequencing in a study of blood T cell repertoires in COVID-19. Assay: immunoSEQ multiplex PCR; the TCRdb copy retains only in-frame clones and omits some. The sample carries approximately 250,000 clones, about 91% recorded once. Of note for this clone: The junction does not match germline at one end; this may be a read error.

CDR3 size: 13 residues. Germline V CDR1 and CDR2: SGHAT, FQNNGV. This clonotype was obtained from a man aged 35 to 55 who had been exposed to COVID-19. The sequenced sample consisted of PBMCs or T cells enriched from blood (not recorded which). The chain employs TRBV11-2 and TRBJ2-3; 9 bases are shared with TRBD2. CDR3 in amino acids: CASSLGSSGITDF. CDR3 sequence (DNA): TGTGCCAGCAGCTTAGGTTCTAGCGGGATTACGGATTTT.